These 30 T cell receptor beta chains were all obtained from the same sample, sequenced in a study of blood T cell repertoires in COVID-19. Sequencing used immunoSEQ multiplex PCR; TCRdb keeps in-frame clones, though not all of them. This sample yields around 330,000 clones, of which roughly 90% are seen a single time; roughly 4% belongs to the top ten. The specimen sequenced was peripheral blood. These receptors were obtained from a woman aged 45-65 years with active or convalescent COVID-19.

The rearrangement joins TRBV21-1 to TRBJ2-3; the table names TRBD2, a call not compared with the DNA. TRBV21-1 counts as a pseudogene. The CDR3 totals 18 residues. The CDR3 reads CASTSEVAGGQNTDTQYF. Here the CDR3 DNA reads TGTGCCAGCACTTCGGAGGTAGCGGGGGGGCAGAATACAGATACGCAGTATTTT.

This rearrangement joins TRBV18 to TRBJ2-7; 10 nucleotides align to TRBD1. The CDR3 has 14 residues. Unmatched junction bases numbered 5, after V lost 4 bases and J lost 5 bases. Germline CDR1 is KGHSH and CDR2 is LQKENI. For the CDR3, the DNA is TGTGCCAGCTCACAGACAGGGGGCATCAACGAGCAGTACTTC. Amino acids: CASSQTGGINEQYF.

The chain combines TRBV9 with TRBJ2-3, with TRBD2 matching over 8 bases. Germline V lookup: CDR1 SGDLS, CDR2 YYNGEE. There are 16 residues in the CDR3. Trimming cost V 4 bases and J 3 bases; bases outside gene matches: 10. The CDR3, as DNA: TGTGCCAGCAGCCCGTCGGGAGGGGGAGGTACAGATACGCAGTATTTT. It specifies CASSPSGGGGTDTQYF.

This clone has only one observation. This rearrangement joins TRBV15 to TRBJ1-5, with 8 nucleotides matching TRBD1. This CDR3 comprises 17 residues. Germline V lookup: CDR1 LNHNV, CDR2 YYDKDF (reference sequence). Trimming removed 4 bases from V and 3 bases from J; junction bases left unmatched: 11. CDR3 sequence (DNA): TGTGCCACCAGCACCCGGGACAGGAGAAACTCCAATCAGCCCCAGCATTTT. Translating gives CATSTRDRRNSNQPQHF.

The rearrangement links TRBV2 to TRBJ1-4; 8 bases fit TRBD1. J lost 2 bases, V lost 7 bases, and 3 bases had no gene match. The CDR3 covers 14 residues. Germline V CDR1 and CDR2: SNHLY, FYNNEI. The CDR3 sequence is CASTRDRTNEKLFF. The CDR3 DNA sequence: TGTGCCAGCACAAGGGACAGGACTAATGAAAAACTGTTTTTT.

This chain joins TRBV7-8 and TRBJ1-2, with 7 bases identical to TRBD1. Germline CDR1 SGHVS, CDR2 FQNEAQ. The trim removed 5 bases at V and 7 bases at J, leaving 13 bases unmatched. The CDR3 runs to 15 residues. The CDR3 nucleotides are TGTGCCAGCAGCCCCCGAAGCGACAGGGTCGGTGGCTACACCTTC. This sequence encodes CASSPRSDRVGGYTF.

The rearrangement links TRBV7-2 to TRBJ1-5; TRBD1 aligns across 9 bases. Germline CDR1 is SGHTA and CDR2 is FQGNSA. The CDR3 extends over 17 amino acids. V shed 5 bases, J shed 2 bases, and the junction held 10 bases outside the gene matches. For the CDR3, the DNA is TGTGCCAGCAGCGCCCGGGACAGGGCTGGTGGCAATCAGCCCCAGCATTTT. It translates to CASSARDRAGGNQPQHF.

This clone showed up just once. The chain links TRBV2 to TRBJ1-2; a possible D gene is TRBD1 (6 bases). Germline values: CDR1 SNHLY, CDR2 FYNNEI. The ends were cut back, 6 bases at V and 2 bases at J, with 10 bases in the middle. This CDR3 has 13 residues. The CDR3 region has the DNA TGTGCCAGCAGCGCCACAGGGAACTATGGCTACACCTTC. Protein product: CASSATGNYGYTF.

The chain uses TRBV7-8 and TRBJ1-4; D unclear. CDR3 length equals 18 residues. Trimming cost V 2 bases and J 4 bases, with 20 bases left between them. The germline gives CDR1 SGHVS, CDR2 FQNEAQ. CDR3 amino acids: CASSLSGSVTGLNEKLFF. CDR3 bases: TGTGCCAGCAGCTTATCCGGTAGCGTGACTGGGCTTAATGAAAAACTGTTTTTT.

V gene TRBV30 combines with J gene TRBJ1-2; 8 bases are a match to TRBD1. Per the germline V gene, CDR1 is GTSNPN and CDR2 is SVGIG (reference sequence). Trimming at V came to 3 bases and at J to 8 bases, leaving 11 bases not matched to a gene. There are 14 residues in the CDR3. CDR3 region: CAWSHGQGPRGYTF. For the CDR3, the DNA is TGTGCCTGGAGCCATGGACAGGGTCCAAGAGGCTACACCTTC. The full variable domain, with the rest looked up from reference TRBV30 and TRBJ1-2, is SQTIHQWPATLVQPVGSPLSLECTVEGTSNPNLYWYRQAAGRGLQLLFYSVGIGQISSEVPQNLSASRPQDRQFILSSKKLLLSDSGFYLCAWSHGQGPRGYTFGSGTRLTVV.

The chain employs TRBV9 and TRBJ2-5, with 9 bases that match TRBD2. Unmatched junction bases numbered 13, after V lost 4 bases and J lost 3 bases. Germline values: CDR1 SGDLS, CDR2 YYNGEE. The CDR3 contains 17 residues. CDR3 region: CASSPQGVRGGEETQYF. The CDR3 DNA reads TGTGCCAGCAGCCCTCAAGGAGTGCGGGGGGGCGAAGAGACCCAGTACTTC.

The V gene is TRBV2, the J gene TRBJ2-3; D possibly corresponds to TRBD2 (5 bases). Looked up from germline, CDR1 is SNHLY and CDR2 is FYNNEI. The V end was cut by 0 bases, the J end by 0 bases, with 7 bases between. This CDR3 is 15 amino acids long. The CDR3 sequence: CASSEARTSTDTQYF. The CDR3 coding sequence is TGTGCCAGCAGTGAAGCACGGACTAGCACAGATACGCAGTATTTT. The whole variable domain, remainder taken from reference TRBV2 and TRBJ2-3, is EPEVTQTPSHQVTQMGQEVILRCVPISNHLYFYWYRQILGQKVEFLVSFYNNEISEKSEIFDDQFSVERPDGSNFTLKIRSTKLEDSAMYFCASSEARTSTDTQYFGPGTRLTVL.

V is TRBV6-5 and J is TRBJ1-2; no firm D call. Trimming took off 4 bases at V and 4 bases at J, with 7 bases between the two ends. This CDR3 has 12 residues. Germline values: CDR1 MNHEY, CDR2 SVGAGI. The CDR3 spells CASSSEIYGYTF. CDR3 in DNA: TGTGCCAGCAGTTCGGAGATCTATGGCTACACCTTC.

V and J are TRBV4-3 and TRBJ2-5, with unresolved D. Trimming cost V 5 bases and J 4 bases, with 11 bases left between them. The CDR3 runs to 13 residues. In germline, CDR1 is LGHNA, CDR2 YSLEER. CDR3 loop: CASSTGPGETQYF. The CDR3, as DNA: TGCGCCAGCAGCACCGGTCCGGGAGAGACCCAGTACTTC.

V usage is TRBV28 and J usage is TRBJ1-2, with D possibly being TRBD1 (6 bases). The germline CDR1 and CDR2 sequences are MDHEN and SYDVKM. The V end was cut by 7 bases, the J end by 6 bases, with 15 bases between. The CDR3 totals 13 residues. CDR3 sequence reads: CASKRAGVDGYTF. As DNA, the CDR3 is TGTGCCAGCAAAAGGGCAGGGGTAGATGGCTACACCTTC.

This chain joins TRBV7-2 and TRBJ2-3, with TRBD2 matching 11 bases. Germline V gene lookup returns CDR1 SGHTA and CDR2 FQGNSA. Trimming took 1 base from V and 1 from J; bases not matched to a gene: 7. This CDR3 has 18 amino acids. The DNA of the CDR3 is TGTGCCAGCAGCTTAGTTGGTAGCGGGGGGGCAGGCACAGATACGCAGTATTTT. Its protein is CASSLVGSGGAGTDTQYF.

The V and J genes are TRBV7-9 and TRBJ2-3, with D possibly matching TRBD2 (5 bases). V was shortened by 5 bases and J by 6 bases, with 9 bases between the two germline ends. Germline assignment: CDR1 SEHNR and CDR2 FQNEAQ (reference sequence). The CDR3 has 12 amino acids. The chain's CDR3 is CASSRPGDTQYF. Written as DNA, the CDR3 is TGTGCCAGCAGCCGCCCGGGGGATACGCAGTATTTT.

The chain is built from TRBV2 and TRBJ1-3; 8 bases are shared with TRBD1. Trimming cost V 4 bases and J 0 bases; bases outside gene matches: 5. Looked up from germline, CDR1 is SNHLY and CDR2 is FYNNEI. This CDR3 is built from 16 residues. The CDR3 sequence: CASSGGQAASGNTIYF. CDR3 in DNA: TGTGCCAGCAGTGGGGGACAGGCGGCCTCTGGAAACACCATATATTTT. Complete variable domain (other parts from reference TRBV2 and TRBJ1-3): EPEVTQTPSHQVTQMGQEVILRCVPISNHLYFYWYRQILGQKVEFLVSFYNNEISEKSEIFDDQFSVERPDGSNFTLKIRSTKLEDSAMYFCASSGGQAASGNTIYFGEGSWLTVV.

For the CDR3, the DNA is TGTGCCAGCAGTTACCGGACAGGGGGCTTTTTCGCAGATACGCAGTATTTT. Translated, it gives CASSYRTGGFFADTQYF. V gene TRBV6-2 or TRBV6-3 combines with J gene TRBJ2-3; 11 bases fit TRBD1. With V trimmed by 2 bases and J by 4 bases, 8 bases remained unmatched. The germline CDR1 and CDR2 sequences are MNHEY and SVGEGT. The CDR3 contains 17 residues.

This clone was recorded a few times. V is TRBV7-9 and J is TRBJ2-2; 9 nucleotides align to TRBD2. CDR1 is SEHNR and CDR2 is FQNEAQ in the germline V gene (reference sequence). This CDR3 is 19 amino acids long. The J segment lost 7 bases and the V segment lost 0 bases, leaving 15 bases of the junction unmatched. The CDR3 protein is CASSLALGRSGRGDGELFF. The CDR3, as DNA: TGTGCCAGCAGCTTAGCGCTGGGACGTAGCGGGAGAGGTGACGGGGAGCTGTTTTTT.

This chain joins TRBV24-1 and TRBJ2-7; possibly TRBD2 for D (5 bases). The length of the CDR3 is 14 residues. Germline assignment: CDR1 KGHDR and CDR2 SFDVKD. V lost 4 bases and J 3 bases, leaving 12 bases between the germline ends. Here the CDR3 reads CATSDPERDYEQYF. Here the CDR3 DNA reads TGTGCCACCAGTGACCCGGAGAGGGACTACGAGCAGTACTTC.

The chain joins TRBV5-1 to TRBJ1-1; D not resolved. The CDR3 sequence is 14 residues long. Trimming left V 4 bases short and J 1 base short, with 11 bases between. Germline V CDR1 and CDR2: SGHRS, YFSETQ. The CDR3 sequence: CASSLQHPNTEAFF. CDR3 sequence (DNA): TGCGCCAGCAGCCTACAGCACCCGAACACTGAAGCTTTCTTT. The entire variable domain, with the rest obtained from reference TRBV5-1 and TRBJ1-1, is as follows: KAGVTQTPRYLIKTRGQQVTLSCSPISGHRSVSWYQQTPGQGLQFLFEYFSETQRNKGNFPGRFSGRQFSNSRSEMNVSTLELGDSALYLCASSLQHPNTEAFFGQGTRLTVV.

The chain recombines TRBV7-2 with TRBJ2-1, with D perhaps matching TRBD2 (5 bases). V was shortened by 1 base and J by 7 bases, with 11 bases between the two germline ends. Per the germline V gene, CDR1 is SGHTA and CDR2 is FQGNSA. The CDR3 loop spans 14 amino acids. DNA of the CDR3: TGTGCCAGCAGCTTAGGGAGTAGCGTGAATGAGCAGTTCTTC. Its protein product is CASSLGSSVNEQFF.

The V gene is TRBV6-5, the J gene TRBJ1-3; 9 nucleotides line up with TRBD1. CDR1 and CDR2 (germline): MNHEY, SVGAGI. V trimming: 6 bases; J trimming: 1 base; junction bases outside the gene matches: 1. The length of the CDR3 is 14 residues. The CDR3 protein is CASSGTGSGNTIYF. The CDR3 DNA follows: TGTGCCAGCAGCGGGACAGGGTCTGGAAACACCATATATTTT.

V and J are TRBV18 and TRBJ2-7; no clear D gene. V was clipped by 5 bases and J by 2 bases, with 7 bases between them. The length of the CDR3 is 12 residues. Per the germline V gene, CDR1 is KGHSH and CDR2 is LQKENI. CDR3 DNA sequence: TGTGCCAGCTCATCCGGTACCTACGAGCAGTACTTC. Translating gives CASSSGTYEQYF.

J is TRBJ2-2 and V is TRBV15; D is unresolved. The CDR3 is 12 amino acids. Germline V gene sequence: CDR1 LNHNV, CDR2 YYDKDF (reference sequence). Between the trimmed V and J ends, which lost 3 bases and 6 bases, there was a span of 5 bases. The CDR3 sequence is CATSSGPGELFF. CDR3 nucleotide sequence: TGTGCCACCAGCAGTGGGCCCGGGGAGCTGTTTTTT.

CDR3 in DNA: TGTGCCAGCAGTTACTCCGCGGGGGGGAACACCGGGGAGCTGTTTTTT. Amino acid sequence: CASSYSAGGNTGELFF. The V gene is TRBV6-2 or TRBV6-3, the J gene TRBJ2-2; 8 bases agree with TRBD2. With V trimmed by 0 bases and J by 1 base, 1 base remained unmatched. This CDR3 region has 16 residues. Germline V gene data show CDR1 as MNHEY and CDR2 as SVGEGT.

The chain employs TRBV2 and TRBJ1-4; possible D gene TRBD1, 5 bases. Germline CDR1 is SNHLY and CDR2 is FYNNEI. CDR3 length: 16 residues. Between the trimmed V and J ends, which lost 8 bases and 6 bases, there was a span of 22 bases. The DNA of the CDR3 is TGTGCCAGCTCGTTCCGGCCCGGTCAGGGATATGAAAAACTGTTTTTT. This encodes CASSFRPGQGYEKLFF.

This chain connects TRBV11-3 to TRBJ1-1; D perhaps matches TRBD1 (5 bases). The V end lost 2 bases, the J end lost 0 bases, and 13 bases lay between the germline ends. The CDR3 sequence is 16 residues long. Per germline, CDR1 SGHNT and CDR2 YENEEA. CDR3 region: CASSLRTYLMNTEAFF. The DNA of the CDR3 is TGTGCCAGCAGCTTAAGGACATACTTGATGAACACTGAAGCTTTCTTT.

The V call is TRBV6-5, the J call TRBJ1-2, with 7 bases identical to TRBD1. This CDR3 spans 13 amino acids. V lost 7 bases, J lost 5 bases, and 7 bases stayed unmatched. CDR1 MNHEY and CDR2 SVGAGI come from the germline V gene. CDR3 sequence: CASTNDRAYGYTF. The CDR3 region has the DNA TGTGCCAGCACTAACGACAGGGCGTATGGCTACACCTTC.